The 15 T cell receptor beta chains listed next were all sequenced from one sample in a study of T cells in Graves' hyperthyroidism and ophthalmopathy. RNA transcripts provided the source from which TCR beta CDR3 regions were amplified. In the first-round RT-PCR of the TCR CDR3, the HTBI primer set was used. Using its own MiXCR run on the multiplex PCR reads, TCRdb lists one record per CDR3 protein. The sample records some 800,000 distinct CDR3 sequences, around 38% being singletons. Sequenced material: blood. Receptors were obtained from a man between 18 and 29 years old with Graves' hyperthyroidism.

This clonotype was recorded only once. The chain links TRBV24-1 to TRBJ1-2; D gene uncertain. Germline CDR1 and CDR2: KGHDR and SFDVKD. Trimming removed 12 bases from V and 2 bases from J, with 12 bases in between. The CDR3 has 12 amino acids. The CDR3 protein is CAVPLLNYGYTF. The CDR3 nucleotides are TGTGCCGTGCCGCTCCTCAACTATGGCTACACCTTC.

In this sample, this clonotype turned up many times. The chain combines TRBV6-1 with TRBJ1-1; D might be TRBD1 (5 bases). V was pared by 2 bases and J by 4 bases, with 14 bases between. CDR1 MNHNS and CDR2 SASEGT come from the germline V gene. The CDR3 length is 15 residues. CDR3 nucleotide sequence: TGTGCCAGCAGTGAACAGGGAGGAGCGACCACTGAAGCTTTCTTT. Protein product: CASSEQGGATTEAFF.

Many counts were recorded for this clonotype. This chain links TRBV5-1 with TRBJ1-5; 9 nucleotides line up with TRBD1. This CDR3 region has 14 residues. With 5 bases clipped from V and 6 bases from J, the junction kept 6 bases outside the gene matches. Germline V lookup: CDR1 SGHRS, CDR2 YFSETQ. CDR3 DNA sequence: TGCGCCAGCAGTCCAACAGGGGGCACTCAGCCCCAGCATTTT. It yields the protein CASSPTGGTQPQHF. Looking up the rest from reference TRBV5-1 and TRBJ1-5 gives the full variable domain: KAGVTQTPRYLIKTRGQQVTLSCSPISGHRSVSWYQQTPGQGLQFLFEYFSETQRNKGNFPGRFSGRQFSNSRSEMNVSTLELGDSALYLCASSPTGGTQPQHFGDGTRLSIL.

This clonotype was recorded only once. The chain employs TRBV2 and TRBJ1-1; 7 bases are shared with TRBD1. Unmatched junction bases numbered 12, after V lost 3 bases and J lost 2 bases. Germline-derived CDR1 and CDR2 are SNHLY and FYNNEI. The CDR3 sequence is 17 residues long. CDR3 nucleotide sequence: TGTGCCAGCAGTGAGAACAGGGGACGACGGGGAAACACTGAAGCTTTCTTT. Translated: CASSENRGRRGNTEAFF.

Remarks on this clonotype: This may be a read error: a much more frequent sequence differs by one nucleotide. The V call is TRBV29-1, the J call TRBJ2-7, with 9 bases matching TRBD1. This CDR3 has 14 residues. Looked up from germline, CDR1 is SQVTM and CDR2 is ANQGSEA. Trimming took 3 bases from V and 0 from J; bases not matched to a gene: 3. CDR3 coding DNA: TGCAGCGTTGAGGGGACAGGGACCTCCTACGAGCAGTACTTC. This translates into CSVEGTGTSYEQYF.

The rearrangement uses TRBV29-1 and TRBJ1-3; 9 bases match TRBD1. Unmatched junction bases numbered 11, after V lost 3 bases and J lost 8 bases. The germline gives CDR1 SQVTM, CDR2 ANQGSEA. CDR3 length equals 15 residues. CDR3 nucleotides: TGCAGCGTTGATACAGGGGGCGCTTCTGGCTACACCATATATTTT. Its translation is CSVDTGGASGYTIYF. The whole variable domain, filled in from reference TRBV29-1 and TRBJ1-3, reads SAVISQKPSRDICQRGTSLTIQCQVDSQVTMMFWYRQQPGQSLTLIATANQGSEATYESGFVIDKFPISRPNLTFSTLTVSNMSPEDSSIYLCSVDTGGASGYTIYFGEGSWLTVV.

This clonotype was seen more than once but under ten times. The V gene is TRBV6-5, the J gene TRBJ1-1, with 7 bases aligning to TRBD1. The J segment lost 3 bases and the V segment lost 6 bases, leaving 7 bases of the junction unmatched. The CDR3 contains 14 residues. Looked up from germline, CDR1 is MNHEY and CDR2 is SVGAGI. The CDR3: CASSRDSLYTEAFF. DNA for the CDR3: TGTGCCAGCAGCCGGGACAGCCTTTACACTGAAGCTTTCTTT.

This clonotype was seen only a few times. The chain combines TRBV5-1 with TRBJ2-6, with 7 bases matching TRBD2. V lost 3 bases, J lost 2 bases, and 2 bases stayed unmatched. The germline CDR1 and CDR2 sequences are SGHRS and YFSETQ. This CDR3 has 15 residues. The CDR3 sequence is CASSSGLAGANVLTF. In DNA form, the CDR3 reads TGCGCCAGCAGCTCTGGACTAGCTGGGGCCAACGTCCTGACTTTC. The whole variable domain, remainder taken from reference TRBV5-1 and TRBJ2-6, is KAGVTQTPRYLIKTRGQQVTLSCSPISGHRSVSWYQQTPGQGLQFLFEYFSETQRNKGNFPGRFSGRQFSNSRSEMNVSTLELGDSALYLCASSSGLAGANVLTFGAGSRLTVL.

This clonotype showed up just a few times. Here the CDR3 reads CASSPYGKSGNTIYF. The CDR3 nucleotides are TGTGCCAGCAGCCCCTACGGAAAGTCTGGAAACACCATATATTTT. V and J are TRBV7-3 and TRBJ1-3; D uncertain. Germline V lookup: CDR1 SGHTA, CDR2 FQGTGA. The CDR3 length is 15 residues. The ends were cut back, 5 bases at V and 1 base at J, with 12 bases in the middle.

The chain employs TRBV3-1 and TRBJ1-6; D call uncertain. V was pared by 0 bases and J by 7 bases, with 13 bases between. Germline lookup yields CDR1 LGHDT and CDR2 YNNKEL (reference sequence). The CDR3 covers 16 residues. The CDR3 here is CASSQELAEMNSPLHF. CDR3 DNA: TGTGCCAGCAGCCAAGAGTTGGCCGAAATGAATTCACCCCTCCACTTT.

This clonotype was recorded only once. The chain is built from TRBV9 and TRBJ2-2; TRBD1 matches at 7 bases. The CDR3 covers 18 residues. Germline V gene data show CDR1 as SGDLS and CDR2 as YYNGEE. V dropped 8 bases and J dropped 1; count of bases not matched to a gene: 17. The CDR3 spells CASRPTGQVKENTGELFF. The CDR3 nucleotides read TGTGCCAGTAGACCGACCGGACAGGTCAAAGAGAACACCGGGGAGCTGTTTTTT.

This clonotype showed up just a few times. The chain combines TRBV9 with TRBJ1-5, with 7 bases identical to TRBD1. Germline V gene lookup returns CDR1 SGDLS and CDR2 YYNGEE. CDR3 length: 15 amino acids. The V segment lost 1 base and the J segment 6 bases; nucleotides outside the gene matches: 7. The CDR3 here is CASSVNGGGGQPQHF. The DNA of the CDR3 is TGTGCCAGCAGCGTAAATGGAGGGGGCGGTCAGCCCCAGCATTTT.

This rearrangement joins TRBV20-1 to TRBJ2-2, with TRBD2 as a possible D gene (7 bases). Germline-derived CDR1 and CDR2 are DFQATT and SNEGSKA (reference sequence). V was cut by 4 bases and J by 7 bases, with 13 bases left in between. CDR3 length equals 13 residues. The CDR3 DNA is TGCAGTGCTAAGGGGGGGGACCACGGGGAGCTGTTTTTT. This translates into CSAKGGDHGELFF.

This clonotype has at least ten counts. The J gene is TRBJ2-7, the V gene TRBV2; D call uncertain. Per germline, CDR1 SNHLY and CDR2 FYNNEI. The length of the CDR3 is 13 residues. The V and J ends lost 0 bases and 3 bases respectively, with 6 bases between them. The CDR3 nucleotides read TGTGCCAGCAGTGAAGCGCAAGACTACGAGCAGTACTTC. It is translated as CASSEAQDYEQYF.

This clonotype was found a few times. The genes are TRBV6-1 and TRBJ1-2, with D tentatively TRBD1 (6 bases). CDR3 size: 12 residues. Germline-derived CDR1 and CDR2 are MNHNS and SASEGT. The V and J ends lost 2 bases and 8 bases respectively, with 9 bases between them. CDR3 coding DNA: TGTGCCAGCAGTGAACAGGGGCGAGGCTACACCTTC. Translated: CASSEQGRGYTF.